This T cell receptor beta chain was found in a study of cytomegalovirus exposure and HLA in healthy donors. Worth noting for this clone: What it recognizes is unknown.

Trimming cost V 7 bases and J 5 bases; bases outside gene matches: 14. This CDR3 has 16 residues. CDR1 MNHNY and CDR2 SVGAGI come from the germline V gene (reference sequence). General study results and limits: In a later analysis, at a false discovery rate of 0.05, 15,000 to 20,000 TCR beta sequences were associated with HLA alleles.

The PCR was carried out with 60 Vbeta primers and 13 Jbeta primers. This table comes from immunoSEQ multiplex PCR, and its TCRdb copy is limited to in-frame clones, with some not included. The table has 200,000 to 300,000 clones, 70% to 90% seen once. The receptor was derived from a girl between 2 and 10 years old in good health and CMV-seronegative. The chain employs TRBV6-6 and TRBJ1-5, with TRBD1 identical over 7 bases. The source material was PBMCs. The CDR3 DNA reads TGTGCCAGCAACTTACCCCAACTTCAGGGGGATCAGCCCCAGCATTTT. Protein: CASNLPQLQGDQPQHF.